These T cell receptor beta chains were read from a single sample in a study of control samples from healthy donors and cancer patients. The repertoire was sequenced with immunoSEQ multiplex PCR; TCRdb's copy has only in-frame clones and lacks some. Found here are about 53,000 clones, roughly 90% of them singletons; the top ten hold about an eighth. The sample taken for sequencing was PBMCs. These receptors were obtained from a man aged 55 to 70 with head and neck cancer. Both conserved end residues are part of each CDR3. D genes are given only for firm matches. Clone size appears in some rows only: once, few, many, or a class for an expanded clone.

v_call: TRBV9; d_call: NA; j_call: TRBJ1-1; clone_size: NA; cdr3_nt: TGTGCCAGCAGCGTCCGGGGGTTCGGCACTGAAGCTTTCTTT; cdr3_aa: CASSVRGFGTEAFF
v_call: TRBV28; d_call: TRBD2; j_call: TRBJ2-5; clone_size: NA; cdr3_nt: TGTGCCAGCAGTTTGGGAGGGACTAGCACAGAGACCCAGTACTTC; cdr3_aa: CASSLGGTSTETQYF
v_call: TRBV27; d_call: TRBD1; j_call: TRBJ1-2; clone_size: NA; cdr3_nt: TGTGCCAGCAGTTCAACAGCTTGGACAGGGGATGACTATGGCTACACCTTC; cdr3_aa: CASSSTAWTGDDYGYTF
v_call: TRBV7-2; d_call: TRBD1; j_call: TRBJ1-6; clone_size: NA; cdr3_nt: TGTGCCAGCAGCTGGACAGGGGGGAATTCACCCCTCCACTTT; cdr3_aa: CASSWTGGNSPLHF
v_call: TRBV9; d_call: NA; j_call: TRBJ2-3; clone_size: NA; cdr3_nt: TGTGCCAGCAGCGTAGCAGTCAGGGGCGATACGCAGTATTTT; cdr3_aa: CASSVAVRGDTQYF
v_call: TRBV6-5; d_call: NA; j_call: TRBJ2-7; clone_size: NA; cdr3_nt: TGTGCCACCCAAGCACCTGGACAGACCTCAAGGTGGTTC; cdr3_aa: CATQAPGQTSRWF
v_call: TRBV19; d_call: TRBD1; j_call: TRBJ1-4; clone_size: NA; cdr3_nt: TGTGCCAGTAGTCGAGAGGGGGCAAAGACAGGTGAAAAACTGTTTTTT; cdr3_aa: CASSREGAKTGEKLFF
v_call: TRBV2; d_call: NA; j_call: TRBJ2-1; clone_size: once; cdr3_nt: TGTGCCAGCAGTTATACGGAGATGGCGCCTCTTCTTTACAATGAGCAGTTCTTC; cdr3_aa: CASSYTEMAPLLYNEQFF
v_call: TRBV27; d_call: NA; j_call: TRBJ2-1; clone_size: NA; cdr3_nt: TGTGCCAGCAGTCTAAACTACAATGAGCAGTTCTTC; cdr3_aa: CASSLNYNEQFF
v_call: TRBV28; d_call: NA; j_call: TRBJ1-1; clone_size: NA; cdr3_nt: TGTGCCAGCAGTTTTGGGGGCCTGAACACTGAAGCTTTCTTT; cdr3_aa: CASSFGGLNTEAFF
v_call: TRBV27; d_call: NA; j_call: TRBJ2-3; clone_size: NA; cdr3_nt: TGTGCCAGCAGCCGAGAAGGGGGGGCCTCAGATACGCAGTATTTT; cdr3_aa: CASSREGGASDTQYF
v_call: TRBV7-2; d_call: NA; j_call: TRBJ2-3; clone_size: few; cdr3_nt: TGTGCCAGCAGCTTCGTCAGGGGTGGAGATACGCAGTATTTT; cdr3_aa: CASSFVRGGDTQYF
v_call: TRBV7-3; d_call: TRBD1; j_call: TRBJ2-2; clone_size: NA; cdr3_nt: TGTGCCAGCAGCGAGAGGACAGGTCTAGGTGGGGAGCTGTTTTTT; cdr3_aa: CASSERTGLGGELFF
v_call: TRBV7-2; d_call: NA; j_call: TRBJ2-5; clone_size: NA; cdr3_nt: TGTGCCAGCAGCTTAGAGGAGGGGGCTTTAGAGACCCAGTACTTC; cdr3_aa: CASSLEEGALETQYF
v_call: TRBV5-6; d_call: NA; j_call: TRBJ1-5; clone_size: NA; cdr3_nt: TGTGCCAGCAGCTTGGACAGTAGCAATCAGCCCCAGCATTTT; cdr3_aa: CASSLDSSNQPQHF
v_call: TRBV7-8; d_call: NA; j_call: TRBJ1-1; clone_size: NA; cdr3_nt: TGTGCCAGCAGCTTATATCCGGAGAACACTGAAGCTTTCTTT; cdr3_aa: CASSLYPENTEAFF
v_call: TRBV7-6; d_call: NA; j_call: TRBJ1-2; clone_size: NA; cdr3_nt: TGTGCCAGCAGCTTGAGTCCAACTAACCCCTATGGCTACACCTTC; cdr3_aa: CASSLSPTNPYGYTF
v_call: TRBV4-3; d_call: TRBD2; j_call: TRBJ2-3; clone_size: NA; cdr3_nt: TGCGCCAGCAGCCAAGATCCTGGGACTAGCGGACCGTCAGATACGCAGTATTTT; cdr3_aa: CASSQDPGTSGPSDTQYF
v_call: TRBV9; d_call: NA; j_call: TRBJ1-1; clone_size: NA; cdr3_nt: TGTGCCAGCAGCGCGCAAGTCATGAACACTGAAGCTTTCTTT; cdr3_aa: CASSAQVMNTEAFF
v_call: TRBV7-9; d_call: NA; j_call: TRBJ2-3; clone_size: NA; cdr3_nt: TGTGCCAGCAGCTTCCTACCGGGGATCGAGGATACGCAGTATTTT; cdr3_aa: CASSFLPGIEDTQYF
v_call: TRBV6-5; d_call: TRBD1; j_call: TRBJ2-7; clone_size: NA; cdr3_nt: TGTGCCAGCAGTTATTGGACAGGGGGCACGTACGAGCAGTACTTC; cdr3_aa: CASSYWTGGTYEQYF
v_call: TRBV21-1; d_call: NA; j_call: TRBJ2-5; clone_size: NA; cdr3_nt: TGTGCCAGCAGCATGGGGGGCGAGGAGACCCAGTACTTC; cdr3_aa: CASSMGGEETQYF
v_call: TRBV30; d_call: TRBD1; j_call: TRBJ1-5; clone_size: NA; cdr3_nt: TGTGCCTGGAGCTGGACGGGACAGGGTACGATCCAGCCCCAGCATTTT; cdr3_aa: CAWSWTGQGTIQPQHF
v_call: TRBV27; d_call: NA; j_call: TRBJ1-2; clone_size: once; cdr3_nt: TGTGCCAGCAGTTTATTCCCCAGCGCTAACTATGGCTACACCTTC; cdr3_aa: CASSLFPSANYGYTF
v_call: TRBV5-4; d_call: NA; j_call: TRBJ2-1; clone_size: NA; cdr3_nt: TGTGCCAGCAGCTTGGGGGGGACTTTTCCTGAGCAGTTCTTC; cdr3_aa: CASSLGGTFPEQFF
v_call: TRBV6-5; d_call: NA; j_call: TRBJ1-2; clone_size: NA; cdr3_nt: TGTGCCAGCAGCTATAAAGCTAACTATGGCTACACCTTC; cdr3_aa: CASSYKANYGYTF
v_call: TRBV27; d_call: TRBD2; j_call: TRBJ2-7; clone_size: NA; cdr3_nt: TGTGCCAGCAGTTTATTTACTAGCGGGGGCCCCTTAACTAACGAGCAGTACTTC; cdr3_aa: CASSLFTSGGPLTNEQYF
v_call: TRBV2; d_call: NA; j_call: TRBJ2-1; clone_size: NA; cdr3_nt: TGTGCCAGCAGTGGAGGACTTCCCTACAATGAGCAGTTCTTC; cdr3_aa: CASSGGLPYNEQFF
v_call: TRBV5-1; d_call: TRBD1; j_call: TRBJ1-1; clone_size: NA; cdr3_nt: TGCGCCAGCAGCCGCACAGGGGATACTGAAGCTTTCTTT; cdr3_aa: CASSRTGDTEAFF
v_call: TRBV28; d_call: TRBD2; j_call: TRBJ2-7; clone_size: NA; cdr3_nt: TGTGCCAGCACTGCGGGGGGCTCGGACCGCTCCTACGAGCAGTACTTC; cdr3_aa: CASTAGGSDRSYEQYF
v_call: TRBV7-2; d_call: NA; j_call: TRBJ1-2; clone_size: NA; cdr3_nt: TGTGCCAGCGTAACAGCCCCGCAGGGCTATGGCTACACCTTC; cdr3_aa: CASVTAPQGYGYTF
v_call: TRBV9; d_call: TRBD1; j_call: TRBJ1-6; clone_size: NA; cdr3_nt: TGTGCCAGCAGCGCGGTACAGGGGGCCTATAATTCACCCCTCCACTTT; cdr3_aa: CASSAVQGAYNSPLHF
v_call: TRBV7-9; d_call: NA; j_call: TRBJ2-7; clone_size: NA; cdr3_nt: TGTGCCAGCAGCTCTCTGGCAGGGGAGCAGTACTTC; cdr3_aa: CASSSLAGEQYF
v_call: TRBV15; d_call: NA; j_call: TRBJ2-7; clone_size: medium-sized; cdr3_nt: TGTGCCACCAGCAGAGATGGGGCAGGGTCCTACGAGCAGTACTTC; cdr3_aa: CATSRDGAGSYEQYF
v_call: TRBV9; d_call: TRBD1; j_call: TRBJ2-7; clone_size: NA; cdr3_nt: TGTGCCAGCAGCCCTGGGACAGGGTCCAACGAGCAGTACTTC; cdr3_aa: CASSPGTGSNEQYF
v_call: TRBV9; d_call: TRBD1; j_call: TRBJ1-1; clone_size: once; cdr3_nt: TGTGCCAGCAGCAAGGGACAGGGGTCGGTGGGGAACACTGAAGCTTTCTTT; cdr3_aa: CASSKGQGSVGNTEAFF
v_call: TRBV14; d_call: TRBD2; j_call: TRBJ2-2; clone_size: NA; cdr3_nt: TGTGCCAGCAGCCCTAGCGGGAGAAGGACCGGGGAGCTGTTTTTT; cdr3_aa: CASSPSGRRTGELFF
v_call: TRBV7-3; d_call: NA; j_call: TRBJ1-5; clone_size: NA; cdr3_nt: TGTGCCAGCAGCCCGCGAGCGGGGGTGAAAGATACGCAGCATTTT; cdr3_aa: CASSPRAGVKDTQHF
v_call: TRBV10-3; d_call: NA; j_call: TRBJ2-1; clone_size: NA; cdr3_nt: TGTGCCATCAGTGAGTCTGGTTCCTACAATGAGCAGTTCTTC; cdr3_aa: CAISESGSYNEQFF
v_call: TRBV5-6; d_call: TRBD2; j_call: TRBJ2-3; clone_size: few; cdr3_nt: TGTGCCAGCAGCTTAGCGGGGGGGCAGACAGATACGCAGTATTTT; cdr3_aa: CASSLAGGQTDTQYF
v_call: TRBV7-2; d_call: NA; j_call: TRBJ1-1; clone_size: once; cdr3_nt: TGTGCCAGCAGAGCCGGGACGAACACTGAAGCTTTCTTT; cdr3_aa: CASRAGTNTEAFF
v_call: TRBV3-1/TRBV3-2; d_call: TRBD2; j_call: TRBJ2-1; clone_size: few; cdr3_nt: TGTGCCAGCAGCCAAGATAGCGGGGTAGACAATGAGCAGTTCTTC; cdr3_aa: CASSQDSGVDNEQFF
v_call: TRBV28; d_call: TRBD1; j_call: TRBJ1-3; clone_size: NA; cdr3_nt: TGTGCCAGCAGTTTAGGGGACAGGGGGCATTTTGGAAACACCATATATTTT; cdr3_aa: CASSLGDRGHFGNTIYF
v_call: TRBV15; d_call: NA; j_call: TRBJ2-6; clone_size: NA; cdr3_nt: TGTGCCACCAGCAGGGAGAGACGGAACTCTGGGGCCAACGTCCTGACTTTC; cdr3_aa: CATSRERRNSGANVLTF
v_call: TRBV5-1; d_call: TRBD1; j_call: TRBJ2-7; clone_size: NA; cdr3_nt: TGCGCCAGCAGCTTGGTGGGGGACAGTGCCGACGAGCAGTACTTC; cdr3_aa: CASSLVGDSADEQYF
v_call: TRBV10-3; d_call: NA; j_call: TRBJ2-1; clone_size: NA; cdr3_nt: TGTGCCATCAGTGAGTCTGGGGCGAGAACCTACAATGAGCAGTTCTTC; cdr3_aa: CAISESGARTYNEQFF